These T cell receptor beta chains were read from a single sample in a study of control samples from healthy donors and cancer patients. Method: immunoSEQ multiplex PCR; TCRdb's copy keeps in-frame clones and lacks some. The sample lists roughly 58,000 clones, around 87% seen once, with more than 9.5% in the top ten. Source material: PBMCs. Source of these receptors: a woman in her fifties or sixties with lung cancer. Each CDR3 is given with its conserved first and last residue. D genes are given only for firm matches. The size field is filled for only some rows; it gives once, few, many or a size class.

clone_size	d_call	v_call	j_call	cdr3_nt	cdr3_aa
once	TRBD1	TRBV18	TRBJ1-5	TGTGCCAGCTCAACACAGGGGGCAGACTATCAGCCCCAGCATTTT	CASSTQGADYQPQHF
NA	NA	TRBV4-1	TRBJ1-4	TGCGCCAGCAGCCAGGTACAAAGTGGCAGGCCCGAGGGAGAAAAACTGTTTTTT	CASSQVQSGRPEGEKLFF
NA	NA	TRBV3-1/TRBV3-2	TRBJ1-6	TGTGCCAGCAGCCCCTCGGGGGGGGCCGGGTCACCCCTCCACTTT	CASSPSGGAGSPLHF
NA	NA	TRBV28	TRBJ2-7	TGTGCCAGCAGTTTAATGGGGAACGAGCAGTACTTC	CASSLMGNEQYF
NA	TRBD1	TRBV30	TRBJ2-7	TGTGCCTGGCACAGACAGGGGCACAACGAGCAGTACTTC	CAWHRQGHNEQYF
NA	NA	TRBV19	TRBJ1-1	TGTGCCAGTAGTATTGCCACTGGCATGAACACTGAAGCTTTCTTT	CASSIATGMNTEAFF
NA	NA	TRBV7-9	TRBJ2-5	TGTGCCAGCAGCCCCTCGAGGTTTGAAGACCAGTACTTC	CASSPSRFEDQYF
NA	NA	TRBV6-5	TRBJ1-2	TGTGCCAGCGCATTTGGGAACTATGGCTACACCTTC	CASAFGNYGYTF
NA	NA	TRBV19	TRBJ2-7	TGTGCCAGTAGGCATACAGGGGAGGGAACCTACGAGCAGTACTTC	CASRHTGEGTYEQYF
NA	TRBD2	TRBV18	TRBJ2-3	TGTGCCAGCTCACCCCGAGGACTAGCGGTGGTAACAGATACGCAGTATTTT	CASSPRGLAVVTDTQYF
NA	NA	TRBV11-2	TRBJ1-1	TGTGCCAGCAGCTTAATCCCGGACACTGAAGCTTTCTTT	CASSLIPDTEAFF
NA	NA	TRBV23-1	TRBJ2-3	TGCGCCAGCAGTCAATTAGTGGCAGGGAATACTAGCACAGATACGCAGTATTTT	CASSQLVAGNTSTDTQYF
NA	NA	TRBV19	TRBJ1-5	TGTGCCAGTAGTATATACCGGAGTTCCCAGCATTTT	CASSIYRSSQHF
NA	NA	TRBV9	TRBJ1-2	TGTGCCAGCAGCGTAGGATGGGGGGATGGCTACACCTTC	CASSVGWGDGYTF
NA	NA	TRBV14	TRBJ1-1	TGTGCCAGCAGCCGACCCGGGACCCTCAACACTGAAGCTTTCTTT	CASSRPGTLNTEAFF
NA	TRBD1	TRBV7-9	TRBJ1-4	TGTGCCAGCAGCTTAGCGCTGGCAGGGGGTTTTGAAAAACTGTTTTTT	CASSLALAGGFEKLFF
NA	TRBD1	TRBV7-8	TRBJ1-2	TGTGCCAGCAGCCGGGACAGTTCTAACTATGGCTACACCTTC	CASSRDSSNYGYTF
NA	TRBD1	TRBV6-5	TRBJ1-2	TGTGCCAGCAGTTACGGGACAGGGGGTCTCTATGGCTACACCTTC	CASSYGTGGLYGYTF
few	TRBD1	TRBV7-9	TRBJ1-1	TGTGCCAGCAGCTCACAGGGGGGACAGGGCACTGAAGCTTTCTTT	CASSSQGGQGTEAFF
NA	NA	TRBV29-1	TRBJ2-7	TGCAGCGTTGCGGGCGAAGCCTTCGAGCAGTACTTC	CSVAGEAFEQYF
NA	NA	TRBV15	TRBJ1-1	TGTGCCACCAGCAGAGAGAAGGGATTGAACACTGAAGCTTTCTTT	CATSREKGLNTEAFF
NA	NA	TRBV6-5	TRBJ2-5	TGTGCCAGCAGTTCTTACAGGGGAGGGACCCAGTACTTC	CASSSYRGGTQYF